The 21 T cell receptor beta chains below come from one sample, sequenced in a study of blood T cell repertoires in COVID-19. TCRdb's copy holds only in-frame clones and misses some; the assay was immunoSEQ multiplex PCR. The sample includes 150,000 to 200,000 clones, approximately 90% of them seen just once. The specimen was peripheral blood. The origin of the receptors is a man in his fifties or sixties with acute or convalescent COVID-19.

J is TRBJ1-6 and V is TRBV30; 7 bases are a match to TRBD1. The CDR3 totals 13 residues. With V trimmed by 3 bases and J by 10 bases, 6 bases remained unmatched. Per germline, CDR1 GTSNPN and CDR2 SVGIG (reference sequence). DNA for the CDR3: TGTGCCTGGAGGAGGGGGCTAAACTCACCCCTCCACTTT. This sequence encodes CAWRRGLNSPLHF.

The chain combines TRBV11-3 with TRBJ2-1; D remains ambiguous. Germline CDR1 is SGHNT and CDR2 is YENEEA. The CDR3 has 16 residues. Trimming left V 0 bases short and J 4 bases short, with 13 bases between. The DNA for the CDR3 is TGTGCCAGCAGCTTAGATGTATCACAGTTATACAATGAGCAGTTCTTC. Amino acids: CASSLDVSQLYNEQFF. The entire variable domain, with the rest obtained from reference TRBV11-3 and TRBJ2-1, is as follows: EAGVVQSPRYKIIEKKQPVAFWCNPISGHNTLYWYLQNLGQGPELLIRYENEEAVDDSQLPKDRFSAERLKGVDSTLKIQPAELGDSAVYLCASSLDVSQLYNEQFFGPGTRLTVL.

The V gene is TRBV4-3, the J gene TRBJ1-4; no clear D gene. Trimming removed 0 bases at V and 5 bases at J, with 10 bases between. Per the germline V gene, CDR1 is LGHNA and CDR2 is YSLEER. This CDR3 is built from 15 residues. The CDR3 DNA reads TGCGCCAGCAGCCAAGAGGGCGACGCCAATGAAAAACTGTTTTTT. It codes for CASSQEGDANEKLFF.

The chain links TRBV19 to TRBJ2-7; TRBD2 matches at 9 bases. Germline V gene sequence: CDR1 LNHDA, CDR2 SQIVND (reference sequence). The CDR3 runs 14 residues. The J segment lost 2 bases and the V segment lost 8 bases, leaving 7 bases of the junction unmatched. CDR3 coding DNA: TGTGCCAGTGCCGTAGCGGGGGTTCCCTACGAGCAGTACGTC. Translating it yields CASAVAGVPYEQYV.

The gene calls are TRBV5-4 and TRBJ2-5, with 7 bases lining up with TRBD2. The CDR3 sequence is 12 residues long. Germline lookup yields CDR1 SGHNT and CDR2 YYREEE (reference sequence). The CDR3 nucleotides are TGTGTTAGCGGCCCGGGGGGAGAGACCCAGTACTTC. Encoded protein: CVSGPGGETQYF.

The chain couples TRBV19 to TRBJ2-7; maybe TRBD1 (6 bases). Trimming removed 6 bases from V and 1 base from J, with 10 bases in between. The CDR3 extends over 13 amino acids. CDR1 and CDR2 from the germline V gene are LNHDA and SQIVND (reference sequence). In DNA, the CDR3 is TGTGCCAGTAGCCGGACAGTTTCCTACGAGCAGTACGTC. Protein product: CASSRTVSYEQYV.

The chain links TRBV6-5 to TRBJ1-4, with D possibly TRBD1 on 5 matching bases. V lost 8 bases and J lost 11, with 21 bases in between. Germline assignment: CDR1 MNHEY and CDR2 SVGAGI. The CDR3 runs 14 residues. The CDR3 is CASSTGSYSGKLFF. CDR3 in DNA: TGTGCCAGCTCCACAGGAAGTTATAGCGGGAAACTGTTTTTT.

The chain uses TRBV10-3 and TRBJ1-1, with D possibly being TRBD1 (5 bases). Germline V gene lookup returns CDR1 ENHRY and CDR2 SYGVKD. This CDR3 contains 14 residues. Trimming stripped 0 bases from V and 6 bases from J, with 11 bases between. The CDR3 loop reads CAISESTDTPEAFF. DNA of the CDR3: TGTGCCATCAGTGAGTCGACGGACACCCCTGAAGCTTTCTTT.

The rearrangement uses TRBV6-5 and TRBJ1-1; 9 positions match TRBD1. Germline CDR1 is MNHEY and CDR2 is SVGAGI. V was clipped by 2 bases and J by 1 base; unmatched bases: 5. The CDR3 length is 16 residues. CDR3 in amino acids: CASSYAGQGANTEAFF. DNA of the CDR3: TGTGCCAGCAGTTACGCGGGACAGGGTGCGAACACTGAAGCTTTCTTT.

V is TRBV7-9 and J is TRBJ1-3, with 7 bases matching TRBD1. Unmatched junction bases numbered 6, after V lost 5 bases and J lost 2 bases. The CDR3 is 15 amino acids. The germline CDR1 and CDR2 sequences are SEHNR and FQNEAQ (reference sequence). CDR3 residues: CASSLTGVAGNTIYF. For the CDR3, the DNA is TGTGCCAGCAGCCTTACAGGGGTGGCTGGAAACACCATATATTTT.

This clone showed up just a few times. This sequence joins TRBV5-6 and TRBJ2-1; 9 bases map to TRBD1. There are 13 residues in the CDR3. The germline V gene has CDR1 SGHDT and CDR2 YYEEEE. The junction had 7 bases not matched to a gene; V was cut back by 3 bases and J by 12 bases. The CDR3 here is CASSSNRGPGQFF. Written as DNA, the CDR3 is TGTGCCAGCAGCTCCAACAGGGGGCCTGGGCAGTTCTTC.

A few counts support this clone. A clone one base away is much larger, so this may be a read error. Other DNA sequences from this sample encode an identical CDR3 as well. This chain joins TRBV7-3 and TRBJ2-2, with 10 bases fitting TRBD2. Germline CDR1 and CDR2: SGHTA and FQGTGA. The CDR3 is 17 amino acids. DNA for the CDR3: TGCGCCAGCAGCTTACGTGGAGCGGGGGGGCCAACCGGGGAGCTGTTTTTT. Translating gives CASSLRGAGGPTGELFF.

CDR3 coding DNA: TGTGCCAGCAGCCAAGGCTTTTCGGGGAGGGTCACAGATACGCAGTATTTT. Its translation is CASSQGFSGRVTDTQYF. V and J are TRBV14 and TRBJ2-3; TRBD2 matches 7 bases. Germline V gives CDR1 SGHDN, CDR2 FVKESK. J was trimmed by 2 bases and V by 1 base; bases with no gene match: 9. The CDR3 is made up of 17 amino acids.

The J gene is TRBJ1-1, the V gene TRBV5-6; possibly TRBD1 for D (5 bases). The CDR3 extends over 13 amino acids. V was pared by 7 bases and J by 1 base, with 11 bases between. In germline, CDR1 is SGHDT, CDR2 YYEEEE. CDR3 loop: CASDTGQNTEAFF. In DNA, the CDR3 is TGTGCCAGCGACACCGGACAGAACACTGAAGCTTTCTTT.

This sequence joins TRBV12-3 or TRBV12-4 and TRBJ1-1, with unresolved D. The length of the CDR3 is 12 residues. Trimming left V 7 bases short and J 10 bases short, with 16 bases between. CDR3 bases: TGTGCCAGCATCCCTAGGCCCCTTGGAGCTTTCTTT. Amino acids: CASIPRPLGAFF.

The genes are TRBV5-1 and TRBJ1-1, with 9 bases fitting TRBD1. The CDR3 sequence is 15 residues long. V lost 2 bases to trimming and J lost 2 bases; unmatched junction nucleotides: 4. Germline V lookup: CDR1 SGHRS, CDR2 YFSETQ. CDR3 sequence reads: CASSFGTGSNTEAFF. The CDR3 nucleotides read TGCGCCAGCAGCTTTGGGACAGGGTCCAACACTGAAGCTTTCTTT.

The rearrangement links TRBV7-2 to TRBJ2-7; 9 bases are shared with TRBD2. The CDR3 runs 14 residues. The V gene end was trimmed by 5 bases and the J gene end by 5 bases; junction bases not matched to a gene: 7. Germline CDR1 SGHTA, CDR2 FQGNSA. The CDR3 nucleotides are TGTGCCAGCAGCGCTGGGACTAGCAGCCACGAGCAGTACTTC. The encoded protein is CASSAGTSSHEQYF.

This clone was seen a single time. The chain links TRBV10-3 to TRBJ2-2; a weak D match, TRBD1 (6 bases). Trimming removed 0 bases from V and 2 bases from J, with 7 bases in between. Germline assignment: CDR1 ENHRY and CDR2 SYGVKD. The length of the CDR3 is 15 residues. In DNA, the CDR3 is TGTGCCATCAGTGAGTCAGGGGGAAACACCGGGGAGCTGTTTTTT. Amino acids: CAISESGGNTGELFF.

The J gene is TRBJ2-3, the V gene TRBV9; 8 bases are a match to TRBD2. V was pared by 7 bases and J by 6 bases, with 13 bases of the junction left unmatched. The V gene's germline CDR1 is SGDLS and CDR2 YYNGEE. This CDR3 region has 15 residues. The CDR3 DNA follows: TGTGCCAGCGGAGGGACTAGTGCTCTGGTGGATACGCAGTATTTT. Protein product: CASGGTSALVDTQYF.

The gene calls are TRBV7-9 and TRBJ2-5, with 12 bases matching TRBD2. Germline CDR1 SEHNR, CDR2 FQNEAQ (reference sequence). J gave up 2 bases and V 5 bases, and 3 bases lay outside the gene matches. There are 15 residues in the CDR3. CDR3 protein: CASSRTSGIQETQYF. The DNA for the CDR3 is TGTGCCAGCAGCCGGACTAGCGGGATTCAAGAGACCCAGTACTTC.

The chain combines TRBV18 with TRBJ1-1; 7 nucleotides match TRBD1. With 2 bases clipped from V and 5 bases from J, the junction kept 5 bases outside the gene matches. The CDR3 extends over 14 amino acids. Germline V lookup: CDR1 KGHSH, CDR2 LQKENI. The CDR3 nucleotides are TGTGCCAGCTCACCAGGGACAGCTAAAACTGAAGCTTTCTTT. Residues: CASSPGTAKTEAFF.